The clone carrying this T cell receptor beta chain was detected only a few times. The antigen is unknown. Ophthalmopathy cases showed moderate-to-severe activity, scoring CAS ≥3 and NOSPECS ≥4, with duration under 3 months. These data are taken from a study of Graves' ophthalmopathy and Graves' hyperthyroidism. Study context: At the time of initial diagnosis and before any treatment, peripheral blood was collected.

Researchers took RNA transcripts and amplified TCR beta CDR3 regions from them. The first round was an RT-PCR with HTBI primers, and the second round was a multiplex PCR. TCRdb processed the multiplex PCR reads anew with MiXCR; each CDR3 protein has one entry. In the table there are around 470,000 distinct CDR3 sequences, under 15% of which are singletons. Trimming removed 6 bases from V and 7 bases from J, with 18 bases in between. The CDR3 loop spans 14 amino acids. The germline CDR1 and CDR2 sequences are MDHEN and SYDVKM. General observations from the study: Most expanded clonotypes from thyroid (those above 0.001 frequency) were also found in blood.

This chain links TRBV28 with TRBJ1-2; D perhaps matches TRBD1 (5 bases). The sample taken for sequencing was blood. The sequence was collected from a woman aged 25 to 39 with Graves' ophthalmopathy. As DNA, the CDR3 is TGTGCCAGCAGAGGGGCGGGGGGTGGAGGTGGCTACACCTTC. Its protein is CASRGAGGGGGYTF.